Listed below are T cell receptor beta chains from one sample, sequenced in a study of tumor and adjacent non-tumor tissue in lung cancer. TCRdb reprocessed the multiplex PCR reads via MiXCR and lists one record per CDR3 protein. The data hold 200,000 to 250,000 distinct CDR3 sequences, with about two thirds observed a single time. The sample comprised lung tumor tissue. The receptors were sampled from a man aged 60 to 75 with non-small cell lung cancer. Both conserved end residues are part of each CDR3. Each record gives: J gene, V gene, clone size, D gene, CDR3 protein, CDR3 DNA. The D gene is left open where the match is weak. Expanded clones are given a class, and other clones once, few, many or no size at all.

>TRBJ1-5|TRBV6-1|-|-
CASSDPGLGIDTQHF
TGTGCCAGCAGTGATCCGGGACTAGGAATAGATACGCAGCATTTT
>TRBJ2-2|TRBV5-6|-|TRBD2
CASSFGGAARDTGELFF
TGTGCCAGCAGCTTCGGGGGGGCTGCTAGGGACACCGGGGAGCTGTTTTTT
>TRBJ1-4|TRBV12-3/TRBV12-4|-|TRBD1
CASSLWDRAFEKLFF
TGTGCCAGCAGTTTATGGGACAGGGCCTTTGAAAAACTGTTTTTT
>TRBJ1-1|TRBV12-5|-|-
CASRGMNTEAFF
TGTGCTAGCAGGGGTATGAACACTGAAGCTTTCTTT
>TRBJ2-7|TRBV6-5|-|-
CTSRTPGLGNELYF
TGTACCAGCAGAACTCCGGGCCTCGGGAACGAGCTGTACTTC
>TRBJ1-1|TRBV5-1|-|-
CASSFEGIEAFF
TGCGCCAGCAGCTTTGAGGGGATAGAAGCCTTCTTT
>TRBJ2-1|TRBV7-9|-|TRBD2
CASSPMAGGSVDEQFF
TGTGCCAGCAGCCCCATGGCGGGGGGGAGTGTCGATGAGCAGTTCTTC
>TRBJ2-6|TRBV4-3|-|-
CASSQVRGEGVNGLTF
TGCGCCAGCAGCCAAGTGAGGGGGGAGGGGGTCAACGGCCTGACTTTC
>TRBJ2-3|TRBV28|few|-
CASSSSALEKADTQYF
TGTGCCAGCAGTTCGTCCGCCTTGGAGAAAGCAGATACGCAGTATTTT
>TRBJ2-3|TRBV5-6|once|-
CGSSRVWTTDTQYF
TGTGGCAGCAGCCGGGTTTGGACCACAGATACGCAGTATTTT
>TRBJ1-4|TRBV20-1|-|TRBD1
CSASDRADFNKKLFF
TGCAGTGCTAGCGACAGGGCCGATTTTAATAAAAAACTGTTTTTT
>TRBJ2-6|TRBV11-2|-|-
CASSLVPKDMSSGDNVLTF
TGTGCCAGCAGCTTAGTTCCAAAGGACATGTCCTCTGGGGACAACGTCCTGACTTTC
>TRBJ2-7|TRBV6-6|few|TRBD1
CASSYLAGGDEQYF
TGTGCCAGCAGTTACCTGGCAGGGGGTGACGAGCAGTACTTC
>TRBJ1-2|TRBV11-3|once|-
CASSFQDYGHIF
TGTGCCAGCAGCTTTCAGGACTATGGCCACATCTTC
>TRBJ1-1|TRBV5-6|few|-
CANSRYTEAFF
TGTGCCAACAGCAGGTACACTGAAGCTTTCTTT